These 13 T cell receptor beta chains share one sample of origin, sequenced in a study of blood T cell repertoires in COVID-19. Measured with immunoSEQ multiplex PCR; TCRdb has only the in-frame clones, and not every one. Altogether approximately 94,000 clones are present, 84% being singletons, with the ten largest covering just under 25%. The specimen was peripheral blood. All receptors come from a man between 60 and 75 years old with acute or convalescent COVID-19.

This chain uses TRBV5-1 with TRBJ2-5; possibly TRBD2 for D (5 bases). This CDR3 is 15 amino acids long. The V gene lost 5 bases and the J gene lost 4 bases, with 18 bases spanning the gap. Germline V gene data show CDR1 as SGHRS and CDR2 as YFSETQ. This CDR3 is CASRRRWQVGETQYF. Here the CDR3 DNA reads TGCGCCAGCAGACGGAGGTGGCAGGTGGGAGAGACCCAGTACTTC.

The gene calls are TRBV5-1 and TRBJ2-5; perhaps TRBD1 as D (8 bases). The CDR3 extends over 15 amino acids. Germline CDR1 reads SGHRS; CDR2 reads YFSETQ. Trimming took off 4 bases at V and 4 bases at J, with 17 bases between the two ends. CDR3 amino acids: CASSPSGGGGETQYF. The CDR3 DNA follows: TGCGCCAGCAGCCCTTCAGGGGGCGGGGGAGAGACCCAGTACTTC.

The rearrangement uses TRBV7-8 and TRBJ1-5; 7 bases line up with TRBD1. The CDR3 consists of 15 residues. From germline, CDR1 is SGHVS and CDR2 FQNEAQ. The V and J ends lost 4 bases and 4 bases, in that order; junction bases with no gene match: 7. Written as DNA, the CDR3 is TGTGCCAGCAGCTCGGGGACAGCCCCAAATCAGCCCCAGCATTTT. Encoded protein: CASSSGTAPNQPQHF.

The rearrangement uses TRBV28 and TRBJ2-1, with TRBD2 matching 11 bases. The germline V gene has CDR1 MDHEN and CDR2 SYDVKM. The CDR3 is 15 residues long. Unmatched junction bases numbered 3, after V lost 4 bases and J lost 4 bases. The CDR3 is CASSSGTSGYNEQFF. In DNA form, the CDR3 reads TGTGCCAGCAGTTCCGGGACTAGCGGATACAATGAGCAGTTCTTC.

The V gene is TRBV25-1, the J gene TRBJ2-5; no reliable D call. There are 14 residues in the CDR3. Germline loops: CDR1 MGHDK, CDR2 SYGVNS. Trimming pared 0 bases from V and 3 bases from J, leaving 8 bases between. CDR3 bases: TGTGCCAGCAGTGAATATCAACTCAAAGAGACCCAGTACTTC. This codes for CASSEYQLKETQYF. Variable domain in full (rest from reference TRBV25-1 and TRBJ2-5): EADIYQTPRYLVIGTGKKITLECSQTMGHDKMYWYQQDPGMELHLIHYSYGVNSTEKGDLSSESTVSRIRTEHFPLTLESARPSHTSQYLCASSEYQLKETQYFGPGTRLLVL.

This chain links TRBV10-3 with TRBJ2-1, with TRBD2 identical over 7 bases. There are 14 residues in the CDR3. V lost 0 bases, J lost 13 bases, and 9 bases stayed unmatched. Germline V lookup: CDR1 ENHRY, CDR2 SYGVKD. In nucleotides, the CDR3 is TGTGCCATCAGTGAGTCGACGGGGGGAAGGGGTCAGTTCTTC. Translated: CAISESTGGRGQFF.

On this clone itself: Other DNA sequences from this sample encode an identical CDR3 as well. The chain carries TRBV5-5 and TRBJ2-5; weak D call: TRBD2 (5 bases). CDR3 length: 12 amino acids. V lost 2 bases and J 4 bases, leaving 6 bases between the germline ends. CDR1 is SGHKS, CDR2 YYEKEE, per germline (reference sequence). The CDR3 sequence: CASSFGGETQYF. CDR3 bases: TGTGCCAGCAGCTTTGGAGGAGAGACCCAGTACTTC.

Only a few counts were recorded for this clone. The J gene is TRBJ1-6, the V gene TRBV27; TRBD1 matches at 9 bases. Looked up from germline, CDR1 is MNHEY and CDR2 is SMNVEV (reference sequence). The length of the CDR3 is 14 residues. After removal of 6 bases from V and 10 bases from J, the junction contained 7 bases not matched to a gene. Here the CDR3 reads CASRRGQGDSPLHF. The CDR3 bases are TGTGCCAGCAGGCGGGGACAGGGAGACTCACCCCTCCACTTT.

The chain recombines TRBV11-2 with TRBJ2-7; 8 nucleotides line up with TRBD1. There are 15 residues in the CDR3. The germline V gene has CDR1 SGHAT and CDR2 FQNNGV. Trimming cost V 2 bases and J 4 bases; bases outside gene matches: 7. The CDR3 DNA reads as TGTGCCAGCAGCTTATTGTCAGGGGGCAAGTACGAGCAGTACTTC. Translating gives CASSLLSGGKYEQYF.

Worth noting for this clone: At one end, the junction sequence differs from germline, possibly due to a read error. The CDR3, as DNA: TGTGCCAGCAGTTATTTACCCCTAGCCTCTCCTATTCTCTTC. This codes for CASSYLPLASPILF. The V and J genes are TRBV28 and TRBJ2-7; TRBD2 is a possible D gene (5 bases). The CDR3 spans 14 residues. Germline V gene lookup returns CDR1 MDHEN and CDR2 SYDVKM.

The chain carries TRBV5-1 and TRBJ2-2, with D tentatively TRBD2 (5 bases). Trimming removed 1 base from V and 3 bases from J, with 13 bases in between. CDR3 length: 16 amino acids. In germline, CDR1 is SGHRS, CDR2 YFSETQ. The CDR3 sequence is CASSLRWGADTGELFF. The CDR3 bases are TGCGCCAGCAGCTTGAGGTGGGGAGCGGACACCGGGGAGCTGTTTTTT.

The chain carries TRBV7-2 and TRBJ1-1, with 7 bases that match TRBD1. The CDR3 runs 15 residues. Germline loops: CDR1 SGHTA, CDR2 FQGNSA. Trimming removed 4 bases from V and 0 bases from J; junction bases left unmatched: 5. The CDR3 sequence is CASSSGGGVNTEAFF. In DNA form, the CDR3 reads TGTGCCAGCAGCTCCGGAGGGGGCGTGAACACTGAAGCTTTCTTT.

The J gene is TRBJ1-3, the V gene TRBV5-1; maybe TRBD1 (5 bases). Germline CDR1 reads SGHRS; CDR2 reads YFSETQ. Trimming pared 2 bases from V and 2 bases from J, leaving 11 bases between. This CDR3 is built from 15 residues. The chain's CDR3 is CASSFNAGPGNTIYF. In DNA form, the CDR3 reads TGCGCCAGCAGCTTTAACGCGGGGCCTGGAAACACCATATATTTT.